This T cell receptor (beta chain) came from a study of T cell responses to AZD1222 COVID-19 vaccine. Turning to the study itself: Second doses were pooled across both intervals (about 4 or about 12 weeks). Study-wide findings and caveats: In a largely white British group with more females than males, clonal diversity was possibly underestimated. CD4 TCRs associated with vaccination spanned spike, dominating at 160-218 and 743-854. Vaccination with two AZD1222 doses was followed by a rise in Spike-specific TCR breadth and depth.

CDR1 and CDR2 (germline): MDHEN, SYDVKM. Trimming stripped 6 bases from V and 5 bases from J, with 16 bases between. The CDR3 spans 14 residues. Here immunoSEQ multiplex PCR was the method, and the copy in TCRdb shows in-frame clones only, minus some. The table lists 110,000 to 150,000 clones, around nine tenths of them singletons. Comments on this clone: The target antigen is unknown.

The J gene is TRBJ2-5, the V gene TRBV28; TRBD1 might be the D (8 bases). This TCR derives from an adult in good health. Sequencing used peripheral blood, obtained on day 0 of AZD1222 vaccination. Here the CDR3 reads CASSPTGGDETQYF. DNA of the CDR3: TGTGCCAGCAGCCCAACAGGGGGGGACGAGACCCAGTACTTC.